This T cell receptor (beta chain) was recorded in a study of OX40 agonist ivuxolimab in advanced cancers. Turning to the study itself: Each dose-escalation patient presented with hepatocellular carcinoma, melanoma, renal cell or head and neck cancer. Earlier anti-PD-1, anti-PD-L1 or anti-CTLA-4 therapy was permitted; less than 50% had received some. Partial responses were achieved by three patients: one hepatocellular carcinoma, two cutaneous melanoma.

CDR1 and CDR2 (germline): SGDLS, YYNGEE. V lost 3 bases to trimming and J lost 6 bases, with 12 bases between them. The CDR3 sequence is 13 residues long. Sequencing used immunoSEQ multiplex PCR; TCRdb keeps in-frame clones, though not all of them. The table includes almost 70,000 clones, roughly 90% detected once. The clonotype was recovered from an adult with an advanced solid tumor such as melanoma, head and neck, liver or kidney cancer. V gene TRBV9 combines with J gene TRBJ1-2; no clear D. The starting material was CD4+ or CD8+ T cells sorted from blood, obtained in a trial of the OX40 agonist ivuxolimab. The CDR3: CASSGPRGDGYTF. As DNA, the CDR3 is TGTGCCAGCAGCGGCCCTCGTGGGGATGGCTACACCTTC.